This T cell receptor (beta chain) originates from a study of shared clonotypes between healthy human individuals. Points from the study as a whole: The authors sampled blood alone, and tissue repertoires likely differ. Generation probabilities were higher for clonotypes shared across all four sorted-subset donors than for unshared ones.

A note on this clone: As yet, its antigen is unknown.

Each subset's genomic DNA was shared equally among a number of immunoSEQ plates. The data were produced by immunoSEQ multiplex PCR, yet TCRdb's version contains in-frame clones alone and is incomplete. This table has under 2,500,000 clones, approximately 94% appearing once. The V gene's germline CDR1 is SNHLY and CDR2 FYNNEI. The CDR3 is made up of 15 amino acids. Trimming left V 9 bases short and J 2 bases short, with 18 bases between. The donor cohort consisted entirely of Caucasian adults residing in Nashville, Tennessee. The receptor comes from a young man in good health. This rearrangement joins TRBV2 to TRBJ2-3, with D tentatively TRBD1 (8 bases). The sequencing input was naive CD4+ T cells sorted from blood. Subset: CD45RA+ positively selected. The CDR3 region has the DNA TGTGCCAGGGGAGCGGGACAGGCGACCACAGATACGCAGTATTTT. Its translation: CARGAGQATTDTQYF. Combining the CDR3 with reference TRBV2 and TRBJ2-3 gives the whole variable domain EPEVTQTPSHQVTQMGQEVILRCVPISNHLYFYWYRQILGQKVEFLVSFYNNEISEKSEIFDDQFSVERPDGSNFTLKIRSTKLEDSAMYFCARGAGQATTDTQYFGPGTRLTVL.